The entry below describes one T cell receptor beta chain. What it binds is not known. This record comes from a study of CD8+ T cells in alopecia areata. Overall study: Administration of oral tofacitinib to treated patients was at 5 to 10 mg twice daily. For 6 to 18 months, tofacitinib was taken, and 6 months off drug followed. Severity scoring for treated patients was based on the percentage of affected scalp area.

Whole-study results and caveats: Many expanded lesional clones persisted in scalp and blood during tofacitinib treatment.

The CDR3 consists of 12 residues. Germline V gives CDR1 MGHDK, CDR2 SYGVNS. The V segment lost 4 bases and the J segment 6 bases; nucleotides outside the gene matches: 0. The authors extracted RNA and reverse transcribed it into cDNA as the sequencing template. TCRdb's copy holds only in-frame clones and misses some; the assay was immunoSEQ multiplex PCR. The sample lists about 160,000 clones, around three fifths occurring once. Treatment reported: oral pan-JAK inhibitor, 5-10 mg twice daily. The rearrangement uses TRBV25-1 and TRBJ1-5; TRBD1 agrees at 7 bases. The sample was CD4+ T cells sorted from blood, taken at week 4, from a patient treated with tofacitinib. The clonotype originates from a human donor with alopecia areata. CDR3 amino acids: CASSGQGQPQHF. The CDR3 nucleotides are TGTGCCAGCAGTGGACAGGGTCAGCCCCAGCATTTT.